In its sample, the clone carrying this TCR beta chain was seen a few times. TCRdb recomputed calls from the 5' RACE reads with MiXCR, one row per CDR3 protein. This table holds hundreds of thousands of distinct CDR3 sequences, 20% to 25% found once. CDR1 is GTSNPN and CDR2 is SVGIG in the germline V gene (reference sequence). This CDR3 spans 15 amino acids. The junction had 10 bases not matched to a gene; V was cut back by 3 bases and J by 2 bases. This entry comes from a study of T-cell memory formation after mild COVID-19. What was sequenced was PBMCs or a T cell subset sorted from them (not recorded which). The TCR comes from an adult woman who had mild COVID-19 (a few samples of this study predate the infection). Cell type and time point are not known. The J gene is TRBJ2-7, the V gene TRBV30; 7 bases are a match to TRBD2. This chain's CDR3 is CAWSNGAGATYEQYF. The CDR3 DNA reads TGTGCCTGGAGCAATGGGGCGGGAGCGACCTACGAGCAGTACTTC.